This TCR beta chain is drawn from a study of PD-1 blockade in classical Hodgkin lymphoma. Clones were sequenced by immunoSEQ multiplex PCR, and TCRdb holds only the in-frame ones, with some missing. The sample holds 65,000 to 95,000 clones; under 90% are singletons and the top ten take less than 25%. Study results and caveats: At C4D1, TCR diversity had climbed significantly for CD4+ cells, though not for CD8+ cells. The origin of the repertoire differences remains undefined, with disease activity or prior therapy as possible causes.

Exposure to brentuximab vedotin varied, and each patient had relapsed following autologous stem cell transplantation. Patients' outcomes at their best amounted to complete response, partial response or progressive disease. From germline, CDR1 is MDHEN and CDR2 SYDVKM. The CDR3 has 13 amino acids. The V and J ends lost 10 bases and 4 bases respectively, with 14 bases between them. About this clone: What it binds is unknown.

The V gene is TRBV28, the J gene TRBJ1-5; D may be TRBD1 (5 bases). Material: peripheral blood mononuclear cells (PBMCs), obtained at baseline. The receptor comes from a human donor with classical Hodgkin lymphoma. Here the CDR3 DNA reads TGTGCCATCAGGGTCGGGTCGAATCAGCCCCAGCATTTT. This encodes CAIRVGSNQPQHF.